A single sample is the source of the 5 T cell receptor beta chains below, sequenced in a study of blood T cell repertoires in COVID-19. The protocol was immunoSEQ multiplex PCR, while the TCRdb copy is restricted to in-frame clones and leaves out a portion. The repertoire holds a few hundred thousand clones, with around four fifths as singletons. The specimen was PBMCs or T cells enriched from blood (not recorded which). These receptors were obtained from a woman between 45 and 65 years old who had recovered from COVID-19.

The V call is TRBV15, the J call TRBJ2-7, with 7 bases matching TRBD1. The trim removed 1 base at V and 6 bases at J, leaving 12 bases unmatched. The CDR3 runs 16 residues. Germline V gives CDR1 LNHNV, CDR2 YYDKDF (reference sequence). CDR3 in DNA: TGTGCCACCAGCAGAGGTTTCGGGACAGCGAATGTCGAGCAGTACTTC. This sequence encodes CATSRGFGTANVEQYF.

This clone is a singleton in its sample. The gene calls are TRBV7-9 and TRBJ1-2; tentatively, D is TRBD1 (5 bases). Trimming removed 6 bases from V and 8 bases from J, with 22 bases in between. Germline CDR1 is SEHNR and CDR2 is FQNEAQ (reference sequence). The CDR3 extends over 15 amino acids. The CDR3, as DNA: TGTGCCAGCAGTTCCAACCTTCAGGGAATGCGGGGCTACACCTTC. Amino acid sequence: CASSSNLQGMRGYTF.

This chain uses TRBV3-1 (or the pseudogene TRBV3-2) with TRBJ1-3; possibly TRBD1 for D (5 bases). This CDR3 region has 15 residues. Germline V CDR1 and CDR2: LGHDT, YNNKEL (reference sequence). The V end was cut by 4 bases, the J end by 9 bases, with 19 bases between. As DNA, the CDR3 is TGTGCCAGCAGCCCCCGATCCGGAGGGGATAGCACCATATATTTT. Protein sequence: CASSPRSGGDSTIYF.

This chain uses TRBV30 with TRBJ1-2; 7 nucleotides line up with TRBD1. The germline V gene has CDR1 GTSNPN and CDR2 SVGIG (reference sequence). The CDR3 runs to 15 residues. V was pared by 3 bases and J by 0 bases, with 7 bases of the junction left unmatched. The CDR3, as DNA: TGTGCCTGGAGGAAGGACAGGAGAGCTAACTATGGCTACACCTTC. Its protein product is CAWRKDRRANYGYTF.

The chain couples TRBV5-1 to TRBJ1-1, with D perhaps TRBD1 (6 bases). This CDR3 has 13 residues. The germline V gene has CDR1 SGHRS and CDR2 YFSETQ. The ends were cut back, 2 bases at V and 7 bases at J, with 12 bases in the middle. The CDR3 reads CASSFGGANEAFF. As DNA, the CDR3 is TGCGCCAGCAGCTTTGGGGGGGCAAATGAAGCTTTCTTT.